This T cell receptor beta chain was recorded in a study of Tregs in tolerant kidney transplant recipients. Assay: immunoSEQ multiplex PCR; the TCRdb copy retains only in-frame clones and omits some. The sample gives tens of thousands of clones, about four fifths of which show up once; about 4.5% is in the top ten. CD4+CD25+CD127- Tregs, CD4+CD25- non-Tregs, CD4 and CD8 cells were sorted. This clonotype originated in a human donor in good health. Material for sequencing was CD4+ T cells from blood.

The CDR3 loop is CASSEGWKSGANVLTF. As DNA, the CDR3 is TGTGCCAGCTCAGAAGGATGGAAGTCTGGGGCCAACGTCCTGACTTTC. The chain uses TRBV18 and TRBJ2-6; D remains ambiguous. V lost 5 bases to trimming and J lost 1 base, with 12 bases between them. The CDR3 consists of 16 residues. The germline V gene has CDR1 KGHSH and CDR2 LQKENI.